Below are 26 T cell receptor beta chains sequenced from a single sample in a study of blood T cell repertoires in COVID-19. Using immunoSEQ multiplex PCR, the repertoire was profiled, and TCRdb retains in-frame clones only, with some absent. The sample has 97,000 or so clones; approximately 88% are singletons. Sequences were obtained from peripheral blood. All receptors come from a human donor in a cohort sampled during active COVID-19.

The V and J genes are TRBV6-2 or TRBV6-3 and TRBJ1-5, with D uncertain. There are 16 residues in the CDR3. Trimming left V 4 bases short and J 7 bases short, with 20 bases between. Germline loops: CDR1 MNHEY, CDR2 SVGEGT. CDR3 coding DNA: TGTGCCAGCAGTTCCAGTCCATCGACCGGGGAGCAGCCCCAGCATTTT. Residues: CASSSSPSTGEQPQHF.

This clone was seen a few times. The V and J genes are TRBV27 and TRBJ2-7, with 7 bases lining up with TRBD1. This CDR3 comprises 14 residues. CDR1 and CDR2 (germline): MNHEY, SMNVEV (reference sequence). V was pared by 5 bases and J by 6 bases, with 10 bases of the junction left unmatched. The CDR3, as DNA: TGTGCCAGCAGTGTCCGGGACAGTACCTCCGAGCAGTACTTC. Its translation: CASSVRDSTSEQYF.

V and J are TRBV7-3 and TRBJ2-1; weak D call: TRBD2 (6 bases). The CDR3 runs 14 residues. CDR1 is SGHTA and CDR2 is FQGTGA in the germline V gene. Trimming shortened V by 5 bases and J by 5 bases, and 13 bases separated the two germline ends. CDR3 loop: CASSPSGLNNEQFF. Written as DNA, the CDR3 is TGTGCCAGCAGCCCTTCGGGACTCAACAATGAGCAGTTCTTC.

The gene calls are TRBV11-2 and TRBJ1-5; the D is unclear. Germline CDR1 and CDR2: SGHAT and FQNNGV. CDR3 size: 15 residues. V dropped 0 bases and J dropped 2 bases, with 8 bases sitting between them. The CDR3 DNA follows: TGTGCCAGCAGCTTAGATTGGCCAGGCAATCAGCCCCAGCATTTT. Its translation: CASSLDWPGNQPQHF. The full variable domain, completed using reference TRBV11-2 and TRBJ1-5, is EAGVAQSPRYKIIEKRQSVAFWCNPISGHATLYWYQQILGQGPKLLIQFQNNGVVDDSQLPKDRFSAERLKGVDSTLKIQPAKLEDSAVYLCASSLDWPGNQPQHFGDGTRLSIL.

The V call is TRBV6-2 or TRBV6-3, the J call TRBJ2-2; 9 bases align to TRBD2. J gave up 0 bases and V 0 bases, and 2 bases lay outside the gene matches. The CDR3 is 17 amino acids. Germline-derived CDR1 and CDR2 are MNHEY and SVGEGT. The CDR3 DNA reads TGTGCCAGCAGTTACTCCCTAGCGGGGCCGAACACCGGGGAGCTGTTTTTT. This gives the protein CASSYSLAGPNTGELFF.

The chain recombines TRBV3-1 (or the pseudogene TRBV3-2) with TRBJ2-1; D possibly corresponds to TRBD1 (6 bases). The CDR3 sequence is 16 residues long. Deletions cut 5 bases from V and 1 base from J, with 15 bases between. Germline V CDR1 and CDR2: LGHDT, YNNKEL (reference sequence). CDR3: CASSVPQGLSYNEQFF. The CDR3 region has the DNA TGTGCCAGCAGCGTTCCCCAGGGGCTTTCCTACAATGAGCAGTTCTTC.

CDR3 in amino acids: CASSGERVGGSQYF. For the CDR3, the DNA is TGTGCCAGCAGTGGAGAGCGGGTGGGGGGTTCGCAGTATTTT. V and J are TRBV2 and TRBJ2-3; tentative D call: TRBD2 (6 bases). The CDR3 runs to 14 residues. The germline gives CDR1 SNHLY, CDR2 FYNNEI. The V end was cut by 4 bases, the J end by 10 bases, with 18 bases between.

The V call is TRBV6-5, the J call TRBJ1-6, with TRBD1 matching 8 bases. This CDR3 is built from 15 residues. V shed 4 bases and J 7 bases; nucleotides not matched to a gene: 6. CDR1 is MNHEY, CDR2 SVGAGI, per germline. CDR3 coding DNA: TGTGCCAGCAGTTTTCGGACAGGGCACAATTCACCCCTCCACTTT. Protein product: CASSFRTGHNSPLHF.

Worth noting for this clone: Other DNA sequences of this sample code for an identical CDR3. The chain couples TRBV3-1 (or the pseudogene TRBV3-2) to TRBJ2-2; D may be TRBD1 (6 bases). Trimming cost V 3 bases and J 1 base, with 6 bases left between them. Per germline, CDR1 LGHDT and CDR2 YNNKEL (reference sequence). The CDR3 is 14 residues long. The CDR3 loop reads CASSHRGNTGELFF. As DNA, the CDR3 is TGTGCCAGCAGCCACAGGGGGAACACCGGGGAGCTGTTTTTT.

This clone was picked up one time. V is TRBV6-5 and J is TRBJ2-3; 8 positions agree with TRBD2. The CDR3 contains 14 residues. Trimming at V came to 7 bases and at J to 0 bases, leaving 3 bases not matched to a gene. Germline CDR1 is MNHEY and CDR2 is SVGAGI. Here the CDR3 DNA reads TGTGCCAGCAAACTAGCGGAAAGCACAGATACGCAGTATTTT. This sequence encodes CASKLAESTDTQYF.

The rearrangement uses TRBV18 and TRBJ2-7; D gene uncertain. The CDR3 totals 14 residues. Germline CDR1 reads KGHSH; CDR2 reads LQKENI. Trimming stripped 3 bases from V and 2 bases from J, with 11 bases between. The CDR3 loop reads CASSPDWSTYEQYF. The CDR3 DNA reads TGTGCCAGCTCACCCGACTGGAGTACCTACGAGCAGTACTTC.

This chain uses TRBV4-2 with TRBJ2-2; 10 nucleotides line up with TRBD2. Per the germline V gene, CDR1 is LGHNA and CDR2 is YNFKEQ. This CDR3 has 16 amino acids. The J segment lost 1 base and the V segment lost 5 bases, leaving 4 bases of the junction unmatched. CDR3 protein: CASSARTSGNTGELFF. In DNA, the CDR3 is TGTGCCAGCAGCGCGCGGACTAGCGGGAACACCGGGGAGCTGTTTTTT.

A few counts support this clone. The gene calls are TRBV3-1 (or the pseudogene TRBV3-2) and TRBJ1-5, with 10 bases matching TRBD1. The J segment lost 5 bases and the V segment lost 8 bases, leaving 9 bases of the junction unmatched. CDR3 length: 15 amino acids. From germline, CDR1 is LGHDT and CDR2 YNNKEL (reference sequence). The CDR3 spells CASRSGTGADQPQHF. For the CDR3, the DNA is TGTGCCAGCCGTTCCGGGACAGGGGCCGATCAGCCCCAGCATTTT.

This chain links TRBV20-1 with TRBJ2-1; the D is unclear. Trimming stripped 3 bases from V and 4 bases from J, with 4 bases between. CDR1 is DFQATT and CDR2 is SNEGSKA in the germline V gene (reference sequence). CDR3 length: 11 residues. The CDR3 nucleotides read TGCAGTGCTAGGGAGTACAATGAGCAGTTCTTC. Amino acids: CSAREYNEQFF.

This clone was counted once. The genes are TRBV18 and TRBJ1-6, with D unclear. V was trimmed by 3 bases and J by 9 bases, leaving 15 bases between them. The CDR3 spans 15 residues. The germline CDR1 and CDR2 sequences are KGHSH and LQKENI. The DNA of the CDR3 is TGTGCCAGCTCACCGCAAGGCGGCGACGCTTCACCCCTCCACTTT. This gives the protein CASSPQGGDASPLHF.

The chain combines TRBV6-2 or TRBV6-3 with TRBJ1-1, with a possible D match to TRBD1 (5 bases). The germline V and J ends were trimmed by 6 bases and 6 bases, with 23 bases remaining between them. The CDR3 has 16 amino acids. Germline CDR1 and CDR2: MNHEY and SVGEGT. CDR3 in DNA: TGTGCCAGCAGCCCTAGGGCCAGGGTTGGAGCTTCTGAAGCTTTCTTT. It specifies CASSPRARVGASEAFF.

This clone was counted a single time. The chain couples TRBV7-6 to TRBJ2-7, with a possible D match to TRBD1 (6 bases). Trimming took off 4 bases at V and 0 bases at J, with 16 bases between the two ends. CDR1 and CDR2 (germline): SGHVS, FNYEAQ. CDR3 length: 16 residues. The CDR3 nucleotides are TGTGCCAGCAGCTGGGACACCGGGACGGACTCCTACGAGCAGTACTTC. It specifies CASSWDTGTDSYEQYF.

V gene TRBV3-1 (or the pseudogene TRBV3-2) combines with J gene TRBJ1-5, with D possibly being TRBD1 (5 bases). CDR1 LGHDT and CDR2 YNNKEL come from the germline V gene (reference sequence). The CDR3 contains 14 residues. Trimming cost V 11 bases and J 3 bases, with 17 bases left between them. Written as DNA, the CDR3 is TGTGCCCCCGGGGGGGGTGCGAACAATCAGCCCCAGCATTTT. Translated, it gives CAPGGGANNQPQHF.

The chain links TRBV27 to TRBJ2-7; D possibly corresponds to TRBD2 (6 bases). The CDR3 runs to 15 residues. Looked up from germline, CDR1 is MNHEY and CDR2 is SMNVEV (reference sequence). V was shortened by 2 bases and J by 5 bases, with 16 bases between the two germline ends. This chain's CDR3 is CASSLRGPGVNEQYF. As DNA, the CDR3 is TGTGCCAGCAGTTTAAGGGGCCCGGGGGTCAACGAGCAGTACTTC.

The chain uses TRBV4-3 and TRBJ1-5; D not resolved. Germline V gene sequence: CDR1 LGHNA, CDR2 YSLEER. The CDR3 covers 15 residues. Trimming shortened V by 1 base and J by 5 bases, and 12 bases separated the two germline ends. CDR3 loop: CASSQGPQVDQPQHF. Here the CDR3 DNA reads TGCGCCAGCAGCCAAGGGCCCCAGGTCGATCAGCCCCAGCATTTT.

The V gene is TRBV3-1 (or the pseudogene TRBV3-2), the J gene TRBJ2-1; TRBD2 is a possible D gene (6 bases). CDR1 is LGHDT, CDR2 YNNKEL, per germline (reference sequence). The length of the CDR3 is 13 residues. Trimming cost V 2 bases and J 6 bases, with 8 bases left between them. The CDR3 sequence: CASSQSGGNEQFF. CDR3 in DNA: TGTGCCAGCAGCCAATCCGGGGGCAATGAGCAGTTCTTC.

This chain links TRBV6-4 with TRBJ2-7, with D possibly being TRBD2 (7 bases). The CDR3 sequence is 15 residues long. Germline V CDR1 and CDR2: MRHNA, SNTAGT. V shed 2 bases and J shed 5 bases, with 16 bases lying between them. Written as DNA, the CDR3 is TGTGCCAGCAGTGACACCCACGGGGGGCAAAACGAGCAGTACTTC. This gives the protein CASSDTHGGQNEQYF.

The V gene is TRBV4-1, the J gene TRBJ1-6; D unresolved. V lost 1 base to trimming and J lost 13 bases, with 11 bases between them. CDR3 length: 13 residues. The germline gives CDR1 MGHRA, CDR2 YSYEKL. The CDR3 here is CASSQVGGPPLHF. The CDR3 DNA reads TGCGCCAGCAGCCAAGTGGGAGGGCCCCCCCTCCACTTT.

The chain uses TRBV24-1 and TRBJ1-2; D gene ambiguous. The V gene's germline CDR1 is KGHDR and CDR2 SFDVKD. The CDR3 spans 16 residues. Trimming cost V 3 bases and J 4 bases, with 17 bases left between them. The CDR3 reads CATSDHAGPAGYGYTF. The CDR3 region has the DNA TGTGCCACCAGTGATCACGCCGGGCCAGCGGGCTATGGCTACACCTTC.

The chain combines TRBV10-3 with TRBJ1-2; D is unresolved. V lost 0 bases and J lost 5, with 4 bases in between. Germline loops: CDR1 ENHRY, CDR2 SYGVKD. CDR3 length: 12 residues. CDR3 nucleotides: TGTGCCATCAGTGAGTCTGAGTATGGCTACACCTTC. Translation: CAISESEYGYTF.

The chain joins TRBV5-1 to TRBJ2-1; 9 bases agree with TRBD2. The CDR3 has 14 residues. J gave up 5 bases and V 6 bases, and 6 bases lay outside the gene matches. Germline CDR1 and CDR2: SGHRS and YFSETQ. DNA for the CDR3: TGCGCCAGCAACGTAGCGGGGGTTCACAATGAGCAGTTCTTC. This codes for CASNVAGVHNEQFF.